These 3 T cell receptor beta chains were sequenced from one sample in a study of cytomegalovirus exposure and HLA in healthy donors. PCR used 60 Vbeta primers and 13 Jbeta primers. Sequencing was performed with immunoSEQ multiplex PCR; in TCRdb, only in-frame clones are kept and a portion is missing. The table lists a few hundred thousand clones, 92% of them singletons. The sample taken for sequencing was PBMCs. All receptors derive from a girl aged 2 to 10 in good health and CMV-seronegative.

V and J are TRBV28 and TRBJ2-3; 9 bases fit TRBD2. The germline V gene has CDR1 MDHEN and CDR2 SYDVKM. The junction had 1 base not matched to a gene; V was cut back by 3 bases and J by 3 bases. This CDR3 has 14 amino acids. CDR3 in DNA: TGTGCCAGCAGTTTGCTAGCGGGGACAGATACGCAGTATTTT. Amino acid sequence: CASSLLAGTDTQYF.

This clone has a single count. The chain links TRBV6-5 to TRBJ2-7; D unclear. Deletions cut 2 bases from V and 6 bases from J, with 11 bases between. Germline CDR1 reads MNHEY; CDR2 reads SVGAGI. There are 13 residues in the CDR3. The CDR3 is CASSYRLPGEQYF. The CDR3 region has the DNA TGTGCCAGCAGTTACCGACTGCCCGGCGAGCAGTACTTC.

This clone has more than one count but fewer than ten. The rearrangement links TRBV5-1 to TRBJ2-1, with 8 bases matching TRBD2. The CDR3 has 15 residues. The ends lost 1 base at V and 5 bases at J; junction bases unmatched: 5. Germline V gene lookup returns CDR1 SGHRS and CDR2 YFSETQ. The CDR3 region is CASSLRPGGNNEQFF. The CDR3 bases are TGCGCCAGCAGCTTGAGGCCGGGGGGGAACAATGAGCAGTTCTTC.